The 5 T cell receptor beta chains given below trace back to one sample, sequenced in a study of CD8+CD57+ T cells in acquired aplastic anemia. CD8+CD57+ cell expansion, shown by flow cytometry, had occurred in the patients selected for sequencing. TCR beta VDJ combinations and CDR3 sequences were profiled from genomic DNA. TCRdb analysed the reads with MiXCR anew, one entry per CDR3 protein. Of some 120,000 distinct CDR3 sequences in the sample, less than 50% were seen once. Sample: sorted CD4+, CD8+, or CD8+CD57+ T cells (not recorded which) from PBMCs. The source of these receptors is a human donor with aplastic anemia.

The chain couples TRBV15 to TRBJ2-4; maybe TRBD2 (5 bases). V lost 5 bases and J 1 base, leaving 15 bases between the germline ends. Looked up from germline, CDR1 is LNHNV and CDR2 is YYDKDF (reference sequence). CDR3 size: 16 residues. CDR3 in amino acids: CATSPLSGFAKNIQYF. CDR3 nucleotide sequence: TGTGCCACCAGCCCCCTGTCGGGGTTCGCCAAAAACATTCAGTACTTC.

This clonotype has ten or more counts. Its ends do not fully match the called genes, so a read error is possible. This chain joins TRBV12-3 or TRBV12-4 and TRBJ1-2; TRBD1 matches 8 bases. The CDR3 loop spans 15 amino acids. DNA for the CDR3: TGTGCCAGCAGCTTAGGACAGGGCTGGGACTATGGCTACACCTTC. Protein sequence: CASSLGQGWDYGYTF.

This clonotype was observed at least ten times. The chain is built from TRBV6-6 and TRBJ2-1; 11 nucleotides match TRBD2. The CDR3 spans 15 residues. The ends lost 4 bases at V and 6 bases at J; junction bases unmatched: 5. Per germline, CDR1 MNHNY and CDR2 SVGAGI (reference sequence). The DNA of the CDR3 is TGTGCCAGCAGTTCTATAGCGGGGGGGAGCAATGAGCAGTTCTTC. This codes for CASSSIAGGSNEQFF.

The CDR3 loop is CASSPDDLKRDTEAFF. For the CDR3, the DNA is TGTGCCAGCAGTCCGGACGACCTAAAGAGGGACACTGAAGCTTTCTTT. This chain joins TRBV11-1 and TRBJ1-1; D gene uncertain. From germline, CDR1 is SGHAT and CDR2 FQDESV (reference sequence). V shed 6 bases and J shed 3 bases, with 20 bases lying between them. The CDR3 runs 16 residues.

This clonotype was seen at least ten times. The CDR3 is CAGAENRFSGNTIYF. Here the CDR3 DNA reads TGTGCCGGGGCCGAAAACAGGTTCTCTGGAAACACCATATATTTT. The chain couples TRBV2 to TRBJ1-3, with D maybe TRBD1 (5 bases). Germline-derived CDR1 and CDR2 are SNHLY and FYNNEI. Trimming pared 11 bases from V and 0 bases from J, leaving 17 bases between. The CDR3 is 15 residues long.